Below, 24 T cell receptor beta chains from the same sample are listed, as sequenced in a study of tumor-infiltrating lymphocytes in primary liver carcinoma. Blood RNA originated from unsorted whole blood, with germline DNA additionally extracted. Constant-region priming of around 500 ng total RNA yielded TCR beta cDNA. What produced the TCR beta libraries was three nested multiplex PCR rounds using slightly modified ARM-PCR. Researchers ran the first two PCR rounds for roughly 10 cycles each with TRBV1-TRBV30 forward primers and a C-beta reverse primer. TCRdb independently ran MiXCR on the multiplex PCR reads; one entry per CDR3 protein. The sample contains some 180,000 distinct CDR3 sequences, approximately 60% of which appear only once. Sequenced: peripheral blood. The receptors here all came from a man aged 40-50 years with primary liver carcinoma and hepatitis B virus infection.

The table lists this clonotype with a few counts. The chain couples TRBV6-5 to TRBJ2-7, with 10 bases fitting TRBD2. The CDR3 has 14 amino acids. V lost 5 bases to trimming and J lost 3 bases; unmatched junction nucleotides: 4. The germline V gene has CDR1 MNHEY and CDR2 SVGAGI. The CDR3 DNA follows: TGTGCCAGCAGTCTAGCGGGAGTTGGCTACGAGCAGTACTTC. As protein: CASSLAGVGYEQYF.

V gene TRBV29-1 combines with J gene TRBJ1-1; D is unclear. This CDR3 contains 11 residues. V gave up 4 bases and J gave up 5 bases, with 8 bases separating them. Germline V lookup: CDR1 SQVTM, CDR2 ANQGSEA. The CDR3 nucleotides read TGCAGCGTTGCCCGGGAGACTGAAGCTTTCTTT. Amino acids: CSVARETEAFF.

About this clonotype itself: The junction differs from germline at one of its ends, possibly a read error. The rearrangement uses TRBV7-8 and TRBJ1-2, with TRBD1 matching 7 bases. This CDR3 has 15 residues. Germline V gene lookup returns CDR1 SGHVS and CDR2 FQNEAQ. In DNA, the CDR3 is TGTACCAGCAGCCCCAGAGAGGGGGCGGCCTATGGCTACACCTTC. Its translation: CTSSPREGAAYGYTF.

A word on this clonotype: With a much larger clone just one base away, this may be a read error. As the CDR3 is not closed by the conserved phenylalanine or tryptophan, this likely results from a read error. The rearrangement links TRBV29-1 to TRBJ1-1; TRBD1 agrees at 7 bases. CDR1 and CDR2 from the germline V gene are SQVTM and ANQGSEA. The CDR3 is 15 amino acids. V trimming: 7 bases; J trimming: 0 bases; junction bases outside the gene matches: 11. The chain's CDR3 is CSGGGGGGMNTEAFS. In nucleotides, the CDR3 is TGCAGCGGGGGCGGAGGGGGCGGGATGAACACTGAAGCTTTCTCT.

This clonotype has only a few counts. A read error may be the cause here, since a much bigger clone is one base away. The CDR3 region has the DNA TGTGCCAACAGTGAAGAATTGGGGCGAGCCACCGGGAAGGAGACCCAGTACTTC. This codes for CANSEELGRATGKETQYF. The chain couples TRBV6-1 to TRBJ2-5; either TRBD1 or TRBD2 may supply D (5 bases each). In germline, CDR1 is MNHNS, CDR2 SASEGT. The CDR3 length is 18 residues.

Concerning this clonotype: This is likely a read error, given that the CDR3 carries no conserved phenylalanine or tryptophan at its end. The gene calls are TRBV24-1 and TRBJ2-3; D is undetermined. V lost 3 bases and J 3 bases, leaving 15 bases between the germline ends. Germline lookup yields CDR1 KGHDR and CDR2 SFDVKD. CDR3 length: 16 residues. Written as DNA, the CDR3 is TGTGCCACCAGTGATCACGGACCCCCCGCGACAGATACGCAGTATTAT. Translating gives CATSDHGPPATDTQYY.

This clonotype was observed a handful of times. The CDR3 sequence: CASSQDRASYNEQFF. The CDR3 DNA reads as TGCGCCAGCAGCCAAGACAGGGCCTCCTACAATGAGCAGTTCTTC. The rearrangement joins TRBV4-1 to TRBJ2-1; maybe TRBD1 (5 bases). Looked up from germline, CDR1 is MGHRA and CDR2 is YSYEKL. This CDR3 is built from 15 residues. Trimming cost V 0 bases and J 0 bases, with 6 bases left between them.

This chain connects TRBV11-2 to TRBJ1-6, with a tentative D call TRBD1 (6 bases). Deletions cut 9 bases from V and 3 bases from J, with 15 bases between. Germline V gene lookup returns CDR1 SGHAT and CDR2 FQNNGV. There are 15 residues in the CDR3. This CDR3 is CASRSAGVYNSPLHF. CDR3 DNA: TGTGCCAGTAGGTCCGCAGGGGTCTATAATTCACCCCTCCACTTT. The variable domain in full, completed from reference TRBV11-2 and TRBJ1-6, reads EAGVAQSPRYKIIEKRQSVAFWCNPISGHATLYWYQQILGQGPKLLIQFQNNGVVDDSQLPKDRFSAERLKGVDSTLKIQPAKLEDSAVYLCASRSAGVYNSPLHFGNGTRLTVT.

This clonotype came up a few times. This clone may be a read error of a much larger clone one base away. The chain employs TRBV11-2 and TRBJ2-1; D may be TRBD2 (5 bases). Per germline, CDR1 SGHAT and CDR2 FQNNGV. This CDR3 is 15 amino acids long. This chain's CDR3 is CTSSLDWTRPNEQFF. The CDR3 region has the DNA TGTACCAGCAGCTTAGATTGGACTCGCCCCAATGAGCAGTTCTTC.

The rearrangement links TRBV7-9 to TRBJ2-3; 7 positions match TRBD2. The length of the CDR3 is 16 residues. Germline CDR1 SEHNR, CDR2 FQNEAQ (reference sequence). J gave up 0 bases and V 4 bases, and 7 bases lay outside the gene matches. The CDR3 DNA reads as TGTGCCAGCAGCTCCCCCTCTAGCGGTAGCACAGATACGCAGTATTTT. This gives the protein CASSSPSSGSTDTQYF.

This clonotype was recorded many times. This chain links TRBV11-2 with TRBJ1-3; 12 bases line up with TRBD1. The J segment lost 4 bases and the V segment lost 4 bases, leaving 11 bases of the junction unmatched. From germline, CDR1 is SGHAT and CDR2 FQNNGV. The CDR3 is 18 residues long. The CDR3: CASSSLRRDRGLGNTIYF. CDR3 DNA sequence: TGTGCCAGCAGCTCCCTACGCCGGGACAGGGGGCTAGGAAACACCATATATTTT.

This clonotype was seen more than once but under ten times. CDR3 protein: CASSEGLAGVYEQYF. CDR3 nucleotides: TGCGCCAGCAGTGAGGGACTAGCGGGAGTATACGAGCAGTACTTC. The genes are TRBV10-1 and TRBJ2-7; 13 nucleotides agree with TRBD2. Germline V gene sequence: CDR1 WNHNN, CDR2 SYGVQD (reference sequence). The ends lost 2 bases at V and 4 bases at J; junction bases unmatched: 2. The CDR3 is 15 amino acids.

This clonotype has ten or more counts. This chain uses TRBV6-6 with TRBJ2-7; TRBD1 matches 10 bases. V lost 8 bases and J lost 2; bases outside the gene matches: 6. There are 14 residues in the CDR3. Germline V gives CDR1 MNHNY, CDR2 SVGAGI (reference sequence). CDR3 sequence reads: CASGQGDIAYEQYF. The CDR3 nucleotides read TGTGCCAGCGGACAGGGGGATATAGCCTACGAGCAGTACTTC.

The chain combines TRBV6-5 with TRBJ1-4; 8 bases fit TRBD1. V lost 7 bases and J lost 11; bases outside the gene matches: 9. The germline CDR1 and CDR2 sequences are MNHEY and SVGAGI. There are 13 residues in the CDR3. The CDR3 nucleotides read TGTGCCAGCACCAAGGGACAGGAGGGGAAACTGTTTTTT. As protein: CASTKGQEGKLFF.

In this sample, this clonotype turned up a few times. The gene calls are TRBV12-3 or TRBV12-4 and TRBJ2-1, with 7 bases matching TRBD2. Trimming removed 7 bases from V and 6 bases from J; junction bases left unmatched: 9. This CDR3 region has 14 residues. In DNA form, the CDR3 reads TGTGCCAGCACCAGCGGGGTCTCCCTCAATGAGCAGTTCTTC. The encoded protein is CASTSGVSLNEQFF.

About this clonotype itself: It may be a read error: a sequence one base away is much more abundant. V usage is TRBV12-3 or TRBV12-4 and J usage is TRBJ1-5, with D unclear. Trimming left V 4 bases short and J 5 bases short, with 6 bases between. The CDR3 has 12 amino acids. This CDR3 reads CASSSVYQPQHF. The CDR3, as DNA: TGTGCCAGCAGTTCCGTATATCAGCCCCAGCATTTT.

The chain employs TRBV24-1 and TRBJ1-1; TRBD1 is a possible D gene (6 bases). Between the trimmed V and J ends, which lost 4 bases and 10 bases, there was a span of 12 bases. Germline-derived CDR1 and CDR2 are KGHDR and SFDVKD. The CDR3 has 12 amino acids. The chain's CDR3 is CATSEGGGGAFF. The CDR3 DNA reads as TGTGCCACCAGTGAAGGAGGAGGGGGAGCTTTCTTT.

With respect to this clonotype: A read error is possible here, since a much larger clone lies one base away. The chain combines TRBV11-2 with TRBJ2-2; weak D call: TRBD2 (6 bases). CDR1 SGHAT and CDR2 FQNNGV come from the germline V gene. This CDR3 comprises 17 residues. The chain's CDR3 is CASWRGGGGGNTGELYF. The CDR3 coding sequence is TGTGCCAGCTGGCGGGGTGGTGGTGGAGGGAACACCGGGGAGCTGTATTTT.

CDR3 nucleotides: TGCGCCAGCAGTGCATCTACCGGGGATACCCAGTACTTC. Translated: CASSASTGDTQYF. The chain carries TRBV10-2 and TRBJ2-5, with D possibly TRBD2 on 5 matching bases. CDR3 length equals 13 residues. The germline CDR1 and CDR2 sequences are WSHSY and SAAADI. V lost 4 bases to trimming and J lost 8 bases, with 14 bases between them.

Note on this clonotype: A much larger clone sits a single nucleotide away, making a read error possible. CDR3 bases: TGCAGCGCCCTATACGTCGGGTCGGCTAGCGGACACTCCTACGAGGAGTACTTC. Translating it yields CSALYVGSASGHSYEEYF. The V gene is TRBV29-1, the J gene TRBJ2-7; the match to TRBD2 covers 7 bases. There are 18 residues in the CDR3. Germline V gene sequence: CDR1 SQVTM, CDR2 ANQGSEA.

Concerning this clonotype: This may be a read error: a much more frequent sequence differs by one nucleotide. The chain links TRBV11-2 to TRBJ1-6; a possible D gene is TRBD1 (6 bases). Looked up from germline, CDR1 is SGHAT and CDR2 is FQNNGV. V dropped 5 bases and J dropped 10 bases, with 12 bases sitting between them. This CDR3 comprises 13 residues. DNA for the CDR3: TGTGCCAGCAGCCTAACACAGGGCTCACCCCTCCACTTT. The encoded protein is CASSLTQGSPLHF.

The chain combines TRBV11-2 with TRBJ2-5; TRBD1 might be the D (6 bases). V lost 3 bases and J lost 2, with 19 bases in between. Germline lookup yields CDR1 SGHAT and CDR2 FQNNGV. The CDR3 has 17 amino acids. CDR3 sequence: CASSFVGGGSRQETQYF. The DNA for the CDR3 is TGTGCCAGCAGCTTCGTTGGTGGGGGCAGTCGGCAAGAGACCCAGTACTTC.

This sequence joins TRBV6-6 and TRBJ1-1; D is ambiguous. Germline V gives CDR1 MNHNY, CDR2 SVGAGI (reference sequence). With 7 bases removed from V and 1 base from J, the gap between germline ends came to 10 bases. This CDR3 region has 13 residues. CDR3 coding DNA: TGTGCCAGCACCGATACAGAGAACACTGAAGCTTTCTTT. Its translation is CASTDTENTEAFF.

Remarks on this clonotype: Just one base apart from a much larger clone, this may be a read error. This chain uses TRBV4-1 with TRBJ2-3; no clear D. This CDR3 is 14 amino acids long. CDR1 and CDR2 (germline): MGHRA, YSYEKL. The CDR3 coding sequence is TGCGCCATCAGCCAACTTGGTAGCAGAGATACGCAGTATTTT. It yields the protein CAISQLGSRDTQYF.